Shown below are 30 T cell receptor beta chains from a single sample sequenced in a study of T cells in narcolepsy. Repertoires were generated with immunoSEQ multiplex PCR, while TCRdb's copy carries only in-frame clones and drops some. This repertoire shows 25,000 to 40,000 clones, almost 90% found once; its top ten account for around 1.2%. Source material: CD45RA- memory CD4+ T cells from PBMCs. These receptors came from a human donor with narcolepsy.

The rearrangement uses TRBV5-4 and TRBJ2-5, with 9 bases identical to TRBD1. The germline V gene encodes CDR1 SGHNT and CDR2 YYREEE (reference sequence). V shed 3 bases, J shed 4 bases, and the junction held 1 base outside the gene matches. The CDR3 is 13 residues long. This CDR3 reads CASSWDRVETQYF. In nucleotides, the CDR3 is TGTGCCAGCAGCTGGGACAGGGTAGAGACCCAGTACTTC.

This clone has just a few counts. This chain uses TRBV6-5 with TRBJ1-1; 11 bases line up with TRBD1. The V gene end was trimmed by 6 bases and the J gene end by 5 bases; junction bases not matched to a gene: 8. This CDR3 region has 15 residues. Germline CDR1 is MNHEY and CDR2 is SVGAGI. The CDR3 region has the DNA TGTGCCAGCAGAACCGGGACAGGGGGAAATACTGAAGCTTTCTTT. Translating gives CASRTGTGGNTEAFF.

The chain links TRBV27 to TRBJ1-1; D gene ambiguous. Germline CDR1 reads MNHEY; CDR2 reads SMNVEV (reference sequence). Trimming removed 2 bases from V and 1 base from J, with 5 bases in between. The length of the CDR3 is 13 residues. For the CDR3, the DNA is TGTGCCAGCAGTTTAGGACCGAACACTGAAGCTTTCTTT. This translates into CASSLGPNTEAFF.

The CDR3 reads CASRREGGNQPQHF. The CDR3 DNA reads TGTGCCAGCAGGCGAGAGGGTGGCAATCAGCCCCAGCATTTT. This chain joins TRBV2 and TRBJ1-5; D not resolved. CDR3 length: 14 residues. Trimming left V 6 bases short and J 2 bases short, with 11 bases between. In germline, CDR1 is SNHLY, CDR2 FYNNEI.

CDR3 nucleotide sequence: TGCGCCAGCAGCCAAGAAGAGGGGGCGTACACCGGGGAGCTGTTTTTT. Its protein is CASSQEEGAYTGELFF. V usage is TRBV4-3 and J usage is TRBJ2-2; 7 bases agree with TRBD1. Germline CDR1 LGHNA, CDR2 YSLEER. This CDR3 is built from 16 residues. Unmatched junction bases numbered 4, after V lost 0 bases and J lost 3 bases.

V gene TRBV28 combines with J gene TRBJ1-5; D remains ambiguous. The V end lost 8 bases, the J end lost 0 bases, and 14 bases lay between the germline ends. CDR3 size: 15 residues. Per germline, CDR1 MDHEN and CDR2 SYDVKM. The CDR3 DNA sequence: TGTGCCAGCGGCCCAGGATACTATAGCAATCAGCCCCAGCATTTT. This translates into CASGPGYYSNQPQHF.

V is TRBV9 and J is TRBJ2-1; D unresolved. CDR3 length: 13 amino acids. The V end lost 4 bases, the J end lost 4 bases, and 9 bases lay between the germline ends. Germline V lookup: CDR1 SGDLS, CDR2 YYNGEE. CDR3 region: CASSPQIYNEQFF. In DNA form, the CDR3 reads TGTGCCAGCAGCCCGCAGATTTACAATGAGCAGTTCTTC.

This sequence joins TRBV7-9 and TRBJ1-3; D ambiguous. The CDR3 extends over 15 amino acids. Germline V lookup: CDR1 SEHNR, CDR2 FQNEAQ (reference sequence). V gave up 5 bases and J gave up 2 bases, with 13 bases separating them. CDR3 protein: CASSPTFSAGNTIYF. The CDR3 nucleotides are TGTGCCAGCAGCCCAACATTTAGTGCTGGAAACACCATATATTTT.

The chain joins TRBV5-4 to TRBJ2-5; TRBD2 is a possible D gene (6 bases). Germline V gene data show CDR1 as SGHNT and CDR2 as YYREEE (reference sequence). The CDR3 runs to 15 residues. V was shortened by 0 bases and J by 2 bases, with 11 bases between the two germline ends. CDR3 sequence reads: CASSLDGGVQETQYF. CDR3 in DNA: TGTGCCAGCAGCTTGGATGGCGGGGTACAAGAGACCCAGTACTTC.

This chain links TRBV2 with TRBJ2-3; D may match TRBD1 or TRBD2 (5 bases each). The V end was cut by 2 bases, the J end by 1 base, with 19 bases between. Germline loops: CDR1 SNHLY, CDR2 FYNNEI. The CDR3 runs 18 residues. DNA of the CDR3: TGTGCCAGCAGTGAAAACTCTAGGGACCTCAACTGCACAGATACGCAGTATTTT. It encodes CASSENSRDLNCTDTQYF.

This chain uses TRBV27 with TRBJ2-2, with D perhaps TRBD2 (6 bases). CDR1 MNHEY and CDR2 SMNVEV come from the germline V gene (reference sequence). The germline V and J ends were trimmed by 0 bases and 1 base, with 9 bases remaining between them. This CDR3 region has 16 residues. CDR3 region: CASSLSAGRNTGELFF. CDR3 DNA: TGTGCCAGCAGTTTATCGGCGGGGAGGAACACCGGGGAGCTGTTTTTT.

This chain links TRBV4-1 with TRBJ2-5, with TRBD2 matching over 8 bases. V dropped 1 base and J dropped 5; count of bases not matched to a gene: 6. CDR1 is MGHRA, CDR2 YSYEKL, per germline. CDR3 length equals 15 residues. The CDR3 loop is CASSQGLAGGETQYF. CDR3 sequence (DNA): TGCGCCAGCAGCCAAGGGTTGGCGGGAGGTGAGACCCAGTACTTC.

The CDR3 reads CASSFTGNTEAFF. The DNA of the CDR3 is TGTGCCAGCAGCTTTACCGGGAACACTGAAGCTTTCTTT. The chain recombines TRBV7-2 with TRBJ1-1; no clear D. V was shortened by 3 bases and J by 1 base, with 6 bases between the two germline ends. Germline V gene lookup returns CDR1 SGHTA and CDR2 FQGNSA. The CDR3 is made up of 13 amino acids. The whole variable domain, remainder taken from reference TRBV7-2 and TRBJ1-1, is GAGVSQSPSNKVTEKGKDVELRCDPISGHTALYWYRQSLGQGLEFLIYFQGNSAPDKSGLPSDRFSAERTGGSVSTLTIQRTQQEDSAVYLCASSFTGNTEAFFGQGTRLTVV.

V gene TRBV29-1 combines with J gene TRBJ1-2, with D perhaps matching TRBD1 (5 bases). This CDR3 contains 13 residues. Trimming pared 6 bases from V and 4 bases from J, leaving 15 bases between. Germline CDR1 and CDR2: SQVTM and ANQGSEA. As DNA, the CDR3 is TGCAGCGTCGAGGGTCAGGGAGTCTATGGCTACACCTTC. This codes for CSVEGQGVYGYTF.

Concerning this clone itself: The junction differs from germline at one of its ends, possibly a read error. This sequence joins TRBV18 and TRBJ2-7; D gene ambiguous. Germline V CDR1 and CDR2: KGHSH, LQKENI. The CDR3 contains 11 residues. This CDR3 is CASSPQKEQYF. In DNA form, the CDR3 reads TGTGCCAGCTCCCCACAGAAGGAGCAGTACTTC.

This clone occurred a few times. The rearrangement links TRBV5-1 to TRBJ2-2; no reliable D call. Germline CDR1 reads SGHRS; CDR2 reads YFSETQ. The V gene lost 7 bases and the J gene lost 1 base, with 2 bases spanning the gap. This CDR3 has 11 residues. The CDR3 DNA is TGCGCCAGCCAGAACACCGGGGAGCTGTTTTTT. It yields the protein CASQNTGELFF.

Only one count was recorded for this clone. This chain connects TRBV5-1 to TRBJ1-1; D is unclear. The CDR3 has 14 residues. Per germline, CDR1 SGHRS and CDR2 YFSETQ. Trimming removed 4 bases at V and 3 bases at J, with 13 bases between. The CDR3 loop reads CASSRRVGDTEAFF. The CDR3, as DNA: TGCGCCAGCAGCCGTCGGGTTGGGGACACTGAAGCTTTCTTT.

V usage is TRBV27 and J usage is TRBJ2-7, with D perhaps matching TRBD2 (6 bases). The V end was cut by 7 bases, the J end by 0 bases, with 13 bases between. The germline gives CDR1 MNHEY, CDR2 SMNVEV (reference sequence). The CDR3 loop spans 14 amino acids. The CDR3 DNA sequence: TGTGCCAGCAACCCGGGGAGGAGCTCCTACGAGCAGTACTTC. It encodes CASNPGRSSYEQYF.

This sequence joins TRBV30 and TRBJ1-1, with D tentatively TRBD1 (5 bases). Per germline, CDR1 GTSNPN and CDR2 SVGIG (reference sequence). The ends were cut back, 0 bases at V and 7 bases at J, with 12 bases in the middle. The CDR3 loop spans 13 amino acids. CDR3: CAWSVLWGREAFF. CDR3 DNA: TGTGCCTGGAGTGTACTGTGGGGACGTGAAGCTTTCTTT.

The chain couples TRBV5-1 to TRBJ2-1; a weak D match, TRBD1 (5 bases). The V gene lost 4 bases and the J gene lost 9 bases, with 20 bases spanning the gap. CDR3 size: 15 residues. Germline V gene data show CDR1 as SGHRS and CDR2 as YFSETQ. The CDR3 nucleotides are TGCGCCAGCAGCCATGACAGTCAAAGGGCGATTGAGCAGTTCTTC. Protein sequence: CASSHDSQRAIEQFF.

This chain joins TRBV27 and TRBJ1-2; D might be TRBD1 (5 bases). Trimming took off 2 bases at V and 3 bases at J, with 10 bases between the two ends. The germline gives CDR1 MNHEY, CDR2 SMNVEV (reference sequence). The CDR3 is 14 residues long. The CDR3 DNA reads as TGTGCCAGCAGTTTAACCGGGACTCACTATGGCTACACCTTC. Translated: CASSLTGTHYGYTF.

The V gene is TRBV19, the J gene TRBJ1-2; D gene uncertain. V was trimmed by 10 bases and J by 6 bases, leaving 21 bases between them. The CDR3 sequence is 14 residues long. CDR1 and CDR2 from the germline V gene are LNHDA and SQIVND (reference sequence). DNA for the CDR3: TGTGCCACCTCTATTACAGACGAGTTTCATGGCTACACCTTC. This codes for CATSITDEFHGYTF.

The genes are TRBV9 and TRBJ1-2; possible D gene TRBD1, 5 bases. The CDR3 runs to 14 residues. The V end lost 0 bases, the J end lost 7 bases, and 13 bases lay between the germline ends. Per the germline V gene, CDR1 is SGDLS and CDR2 is YYNGEE. CDR3 nucleotide sequence: TGTGCCAGCAGCGTAGATGAGGGGAGGGGTGGCTACACCTTC. Translation: CASSVDEGRGGYTF.

The chain uses TRBV19 and TRBJ1-5, with a tentative D call TRBD1 (5 bases). This CDR3 comprises 13 residues. V was shortened by 6 bases and J by 8 bases, with 14 bases between the two germline ends. From germline, CDR1 is LNHDA and CDR2 SQIVND (reference sequence). CDR3 sequence reads: CASRLTGGEPQHF. The CDR3 DNA is TGTGCCAGTAGACTCACCGGGGGGGAGCCCCAGCATTTT.

The V call is TRBV6-5, the J call TRBJ1-2; possible D gene TRBD1, 5 bases. Trimming left V 6 bases short and J 1 base short, with 12 bases between. Germline loops: CDR1 MNHEY, CDR2 SVGAGI. The CDR3 is 14 residues long. The CDR3 is CASSQGGLNYGYTF. CDR3 in DNA: TGTGCCAGCAGCCAGGGTGGACTTAACTATGGCTACACCTTC.

This chain uses TRBV7-2 with TRBJ2-3, with D possibly TRBD2 on 5 matching bases. Trimming took off 5 bases at V and 6 bases at J, with 12 bases between the two ends. Germline V gives CDR1 SGHTA, CDR2 FQGNSA. The CDR3 is 13 residues long. The chain's CDR3 is CASSLLSGDTQYF. The CDR3 nucleotides read TGTGCCAGCAGCCTTCTCTCGGGGGATACGCAGTATTTT.

The gene calls are TRBV10-3 and TRBJ2-7; no reliable D call. CDR1 and CDR2 (germline): ENHRY, SYGVKD. CDR3 length equals 15 residues. V lost 3 bases and J 0 bases, leaving 12 bases between the germline ends. CDR3 nucleotides: TGTGCCATCAGTGAACGAACGGCCAGCTCCTACGAGCAGTACTTC. Its translation is CAISERTASSYEQYF.

The chain couples TRBV27 to TRBJ2-1, with 16 positions matching TRBD2. The germline V gene has CDR1 MNHEY and CDR2 SMNVEV (reference sequence). V was clipped by 4 bases and J by 1 base; unmatched bases: 7. This CDR3 is built from 19 residues. Here the CDR3 reads CASSSGTSGRGISYNEQFF. As DNA, the CDR3 is TGTGCCAGCAGTTCCGGGACTAGCGGGAGGGGAATTTCCTACAATGAGCAGTTCTTC.

V usage is TRBV28 and J usage is TRBJ2-5; 11 positions match TRBD1. V shed 5 bases and J 1 base; nucleotides not matched to a gene: 6. The CDR3 is made up of 16 amino acids. In germline, CDR1 is MDHEN, CDR2 SYDVKM. The CDR3 DNA sequence: TGTGCCAGCAGTCCGGGACAGGGGGTCTTCCAAGAGACCCAGTACTTC. Translated: CASSPGQGVFQETQYF.

The chain couples TRBV7-9 to TRBJ2-2; D remains ambiguous. Trimming shortened V by 4 bases and J by 6 bases, and 3 bases separated the two germline ends. CDR3 length equals 11 residues. Germline lookup yields CDR1 SEHNR and CDR2 FQNEAQ (reference sequence). In DNA, the CDR3 is TGTGCCAGCAGCTGGCCCGGGGAGCTGTTTTTT. Encoded protein: CASSWPGELFF.